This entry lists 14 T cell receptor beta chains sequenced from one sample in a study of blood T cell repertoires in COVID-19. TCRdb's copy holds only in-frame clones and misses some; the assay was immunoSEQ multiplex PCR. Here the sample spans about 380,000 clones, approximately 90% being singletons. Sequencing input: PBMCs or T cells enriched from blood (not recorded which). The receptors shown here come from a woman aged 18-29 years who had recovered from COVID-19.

CDR3 protein: CASTPGTF. CDR3 nucleotides: TGTGCCAGCACCCCCGGCACCTTC. The gene calls are TRBV5-4 and TRBJ1-2, with D uncertain. The CDR3 runs to 8 residues. Per germline, CDR1 SGHNT and CDR2 YYREEE (reference sequence). Deletions cut 6 bases from V and 13 bases from J, with 7 bases between.

DNA of the CDR3: TGTGCCAGCAGCCCCCCACAGCCAAATGAAAAACTGTTTTTT. Its protein is CASSPPQPNEKLFF. The rearrangement links TRBV6-5 to TRBJ1-4; D is unclear. This CDR3 comprises 14 residues. In germline, CDR1 is MNHEY, CDR2 SVGAGI. Trimming stripped 6 bases from V and 5 bases from J, with 13 bases between.

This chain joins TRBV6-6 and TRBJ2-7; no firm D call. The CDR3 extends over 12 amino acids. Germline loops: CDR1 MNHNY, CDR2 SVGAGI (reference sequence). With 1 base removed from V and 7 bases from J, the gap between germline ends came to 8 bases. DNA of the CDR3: TGTGCCAGCAGTTACTTGAAAGAGGAGCAGTACTTC. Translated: CASSYLKEEQYF.

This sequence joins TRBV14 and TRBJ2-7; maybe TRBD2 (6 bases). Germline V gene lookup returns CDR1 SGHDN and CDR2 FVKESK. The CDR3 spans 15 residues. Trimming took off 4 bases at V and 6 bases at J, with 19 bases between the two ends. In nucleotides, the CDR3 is TGTGCCAGCAGCCCCGGAGGGAGTTACCTTGGCGAGCAGTACTTC. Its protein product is CASSPGGSYLGEQYF.

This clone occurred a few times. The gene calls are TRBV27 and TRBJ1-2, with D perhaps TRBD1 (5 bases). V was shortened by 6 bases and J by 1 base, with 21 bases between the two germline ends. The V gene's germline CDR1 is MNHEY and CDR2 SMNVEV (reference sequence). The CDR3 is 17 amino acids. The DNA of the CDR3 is TGTGCCAGCAGCCCCTCGGGGGTAGGGGCCGATAACTATGGCTACACCTTC. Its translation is CASSPSGVGADNYGYTF.

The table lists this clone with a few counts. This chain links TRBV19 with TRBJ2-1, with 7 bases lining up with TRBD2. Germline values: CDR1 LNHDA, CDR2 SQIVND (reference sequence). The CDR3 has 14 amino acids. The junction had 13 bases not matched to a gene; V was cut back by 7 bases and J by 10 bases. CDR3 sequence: CASTDLAASREQFF. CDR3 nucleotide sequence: TGTGCCAGTACCGATCTAGCGGCGTCTCGGGAGCAGTTCTTC.

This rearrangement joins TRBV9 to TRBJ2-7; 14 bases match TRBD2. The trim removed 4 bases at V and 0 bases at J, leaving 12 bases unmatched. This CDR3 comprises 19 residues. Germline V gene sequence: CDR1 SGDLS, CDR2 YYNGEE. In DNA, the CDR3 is TGTGCCAGCAGCCCCGATCCCCTGGGACTAGCGGGGGTCTCCTACGAGCAGTACTTC. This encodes CASSPDPLGLAGVSYEQYF.

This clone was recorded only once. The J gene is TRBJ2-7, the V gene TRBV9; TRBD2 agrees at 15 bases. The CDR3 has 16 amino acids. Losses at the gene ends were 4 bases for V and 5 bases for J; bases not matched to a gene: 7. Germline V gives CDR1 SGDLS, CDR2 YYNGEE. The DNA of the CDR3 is TGTGCCAGCAGCTTCCACCGGACTAGCGGGGGGGACGAGCAGTACTTC. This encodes CASSFHRTSGGDEQYF.

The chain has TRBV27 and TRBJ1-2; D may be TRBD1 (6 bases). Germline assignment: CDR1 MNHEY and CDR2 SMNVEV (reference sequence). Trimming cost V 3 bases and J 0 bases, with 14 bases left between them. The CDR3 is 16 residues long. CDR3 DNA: TGTGCCAGCAGTTTCCTAGGGGGGGGAGCTAACTATGGCTACACCTTC. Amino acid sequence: CASSFLGGGANYGYTF.

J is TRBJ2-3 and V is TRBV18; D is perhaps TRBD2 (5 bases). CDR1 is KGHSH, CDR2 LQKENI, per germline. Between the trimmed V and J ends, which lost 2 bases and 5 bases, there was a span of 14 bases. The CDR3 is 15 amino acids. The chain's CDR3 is CASSPAGRKIDTQYF. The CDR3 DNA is TGTGCCAGCTCACCAGCGGGCCGTAAGATAGATACGCAGTATTTT. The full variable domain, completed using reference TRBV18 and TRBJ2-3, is NAGVMQNPRHLVRRRGQEARLRCSPMKGHSHVYWYRQLPEEGLKFMVYLQKENIIDESGMPKERFSAEFPKEGPSILRIQQVVRGDSAAYFCASSPAGRKIDTQYFGPGTRLTVL.

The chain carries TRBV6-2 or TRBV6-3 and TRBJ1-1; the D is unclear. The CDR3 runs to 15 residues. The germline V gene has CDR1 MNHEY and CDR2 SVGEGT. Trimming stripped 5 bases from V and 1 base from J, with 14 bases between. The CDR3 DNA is TGTGCCAGCAGTCAAGCGGCAGCGACGAACACTGAAGCTTTCTTT. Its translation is CASSQAAATNTEAFF.

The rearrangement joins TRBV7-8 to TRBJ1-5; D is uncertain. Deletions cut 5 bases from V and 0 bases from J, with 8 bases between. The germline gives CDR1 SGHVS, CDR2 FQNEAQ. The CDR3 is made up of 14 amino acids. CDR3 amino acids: CASSPRDSNQPQHF. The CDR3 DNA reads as TGTGCCAGCAGCCCGAGGGATAGCAATCAGCCCCAGCATTTT.

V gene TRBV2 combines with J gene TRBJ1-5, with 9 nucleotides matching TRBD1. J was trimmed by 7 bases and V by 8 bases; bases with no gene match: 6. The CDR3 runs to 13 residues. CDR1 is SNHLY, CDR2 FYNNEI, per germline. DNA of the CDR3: TGTGCCAGCGGGGGGACAGGGTCCCAGCCCCAGCATTTT. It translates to CASGGTGSQPQHF.

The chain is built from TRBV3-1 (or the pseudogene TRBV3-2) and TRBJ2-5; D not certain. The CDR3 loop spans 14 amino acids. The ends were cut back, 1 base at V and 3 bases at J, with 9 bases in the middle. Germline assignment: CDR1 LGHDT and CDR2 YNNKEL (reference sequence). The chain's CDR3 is CASSQGLREETQYF. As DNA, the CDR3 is TGTGCCAGCAGCCAAGGACTCCGGGAAGAGACCCAGTACTTC.